This T cell receptor (beta chain) was documented in a study of blood T cell repertoires in COVID-19. V lost 3 bases, J lost 5 bases, and 18 bases lay in between. The CDR3 sequence is 16 residues long. Looked up from germline, CDR1 is KGHDR and CDR2 is SFDVKD. This clone was detected only once. Repertoires were generated with immunoSEQ multiplex PCR, while TCRdb's copy carries only in-frame clones and drops some. The table records about 280,000 clones, approximately 85% of them present only once. Sequencing input: peripheral blood. This sequence joins TRBV24-1 and TRBJ2-5, with a possible D match to TRBD2 (5 bases). This receptor was identified in a human donor in a cohort sampled during active COVID-19. Here the CDR3 reads CATSDASEAATETQYF. CDR3 coding DNA: TGTGCCACCAGTGATGCATCGGAGGCCGCCACGGAGACCCAGTACTTC.